This TCR beta chain was documented in a study of immune evolution from preneoplasia to lung adenocarcinoma (dated by TCRdb to the early 2020s). For the wider study: No AAH lesions showed HLA loss of heterozygosity, compared with over 6% of AIS, 15% of MIA and around a third of ADC lesions. The study combined immune gene expression, TCR sequencing and multiplex immunofluorescence to profile immune contexture across lung adenocarcinoma precursors and invasive adenocarcinoma. Resected precursor lesions (AAH, AIS, MIA) and invasive adenocarcinomas were compared against paired morphologically normal lung tissue. The sample size was set by how many specimens were available, not by a prior power calculation. The immune data were integrated with whole exome sequencing and methylation data obtained from the same cohort of nodules. The overall cohort was made up of about 50 patients with pulmonary nodules who had surgical resection. TCR sequencing data came from roughly 51 patients. The study reported that 90 to 120 samples were used for TCR sequencing. POLYSOLVER was used to infer Class I HLA alleles from exome data, while LOHHLA was used to detect allele-specific HLA loss.

The CDR3 goes from the cysteine to the phenylalanine over 12 residues. Here the CDR3 DNA is all that survives: 36 bases in frame from base 1. The V end loses 6 bases and the J end loses 6 bases, and a stretch of 10 bases separates them. CDR1 and CDR2 are drawn from the germline V gene (reference sequence): LNHDA, SQIVND. Resection was performed on patients in Japan or China between the mid-2010s and the late 2010s. Two lung cancer pathologists independently reviewed H&E slides to confirm the histologic diagnosis of every case. For nucleic acid extraction, premalignant or tumor cells were enriched by macro-dissection following pathologic assessment. FFPE tissue was used for DNA isolation with the AllPrep DNA/RNA FFPE Kit. TCR beta CDR3 regions were sequenced from DNA using the immunoSEQ hsTCRbeta Kit. Turning to the authors' computational methods: TCR sequencing data were analysed with the ImmunoSEQ Analyzer. T cell clonality was defined as 1 minus Pielou's evenness, calculated on productive rearrangements. The inverse Simpson index, applied to productive templates, was used to measure T cell diversity. T cell density was defined as TCR beta template counts normalized to usable DNA, with usable DNA estimated by amplifying and sequencing housekeeping genes. TCR metrics were compared across histologic stages using two-sided Kruskal-Wallis tests. The table was pulled from immuneACCESS by TCRdb, which kept in-frame rearrangements only. Such tables lose some clones; where checked, under half of the loss comes from unresolved V genes, and the rest has no known cause. That table is the source of V, J and clone size, and D and trimming were worked out from the DNA. The sample table shows approximately 11,000 clones, and roughly four fifths are seen once. The top ten clonotypes cover roughly 3.4% of the sample.

Findings and caveats that apply to the study as a whole: Because all patients came from Japan and China, whether the findings apply to Western populations was uncertain. Normal lung showed the highest clonality, whereas later-stage lesions appeared to have higher T cell density and diversity but lower clonality. The highest T cell clonality was observed in KRAS-mutant nodules compared with EGFR-mutant or double wild-type lesions. Normal lung had the highest top T cell clone frequencies, and these frequencies appeared to fall progressively from AAH through AIS, MIA and invasive adenocarcinoma. The findings were based on association rather than direct causation, and larger cohorts with long-term follow-up and longitudinal biopsies were deemed needed.

This clone was found once. Its recognized antigen is unknown. No base quality information exists; no much larger clone differs at one position. This clonotype originated in a person between 70 and 80 years old with lung adenocarcinoma. Rearrangement joined TRBV19 to TRBJ2-3; TRBD2 is possibly the D segment (6 matching bases). Input material: FFPE minimally invasive lung adenocarcinoma tissue. In light of the paper, this sample's cell subset or site label describes: micro-invasive lung adenocarcinoma (MIA). The sequenced DNA is TGTGCCAGTAGCAGGAGGGAGGATACGCAGTATTTT. It is translated as CASSRREDTQYF.